Detailed here is one T cell receptor beta chain. The data originate from a study of blood T cell repertoires in COVID-19. Turning to the study itself: Sources were T cells, B-cell-depleted T cells, or PBMCs; the material itself was cDNA or gDNA.

Sequenced by immunoSEQ multiplex PCR; TCRdb stores in-frame clones only, minus some. The table records tens of thousands of clones, approximately 87% of them present only once. Enrollment of patients from Seattle took place during active infection, with longitudinal follow-up. The CDR3 has 12 amino acids. V shed 4 bases and J shed 6 bases, with 7 bases lying between them. Germline CDR1 and CDR2: SEHNR and FQNEAQ (reference sequence). This TCR was recovered from a man aged 35 to 55 with COVID-19, enrolled during active disease. The chain carries TRBV7-9 and TRBJ1-5, with D unclear. The material sequenced was peripheral blood. DNA of the CDR3: TGTGCCAGCAGCTCGGCGGCTCAGCCCCAGCATTTT. Amino acids: CASSSAAQPQHF.